One sample yielded the 30 T cell receptor beta chains listed below, sequenced in a study of shared clonotypes between healthy human individuals. Here immunoSEQ multiplex PCR was the method, and the copy in TCRdb shows in-frame clones only, minus some. The table shows some 2.3 million clones, with 90% to 95% occurring only once. Sequencing was carried out using naive CD4+ T cells from PBMCs. Described subset: CD45RA+ positively selected. Receptors were obtained from a man between 18 and 35 years old in good health. Some clones in this sample may be carry-over from other donors' samples.

This chain joins TRBV7-9 and TRBJ2-1, with a tentative D call TRBD1 (5 bases). Germline V gene sequence: CDR1 SEHNR, CDR2 FQNEAQ (reference sequence). The CDR3 is made up of 13 amino acids. V was cut by 2 bases and J by 14 bases, with 16 bases left in between. CDR3 loop: CASSLIRRQGEFF. The CDR3 region has the DNA TGTGCCAGCAGCTTAATCCGTCGGCAGGGTGAGTTCTTC.

This chain uses TRBV18 with TRBJ2-1; 10 bases are a match to TRBD1. Germline V gene sequence: CDR1 KGHSH, CDR2 LQKENI. V shed 3 bases, J shed 4 bases, and the junction held 9 bases outside the gene matches. The CDR3 sequence is 17 residues long. This CDR3 reads CASSPLSGTGEYNEQFF. The CDR3 DNA sequence: TGTGCCAGCTCACCTCTATCCGGGACAGGGGAGTACAATGAGCAGTTCTTC.

About this clone: Other DNA sequences within the sample encode an identical CDR3. V usage is TRBV6-5 and J usage is TRBJ2-7, with D tentatively TRBD2 (6 bases). Deletions cut 2 bases from V and 0 bases from J, with 11 bases between. CDR3 length: 15 amino acids. Per the germline V gene, CDR1 is MNHEY and CDR2 is SVGAGI. Written as DNA, the CDR3 is TGTGCCAGCAGTTACGGTGGAGGGACCTCCTACGAGCAGTACTTC. Translated: CASSYGGGTSYEQYF.

The CDR3 protein is CASSYADSMNTEAFF. CDR3 coding DNA: TGTGCCAGCAGTTACGCCGACAGTATGAACACTGAAGCTTTCTTT. The rearrangement joins TRBV6-6 to TRBJ1-1; a weak D match, TRBD1 (5 bases). CDR1 and CDR2 from the germline V gene are MNHNY and SVGAGI (reference sequence). CDR3 length: 15 amino acids. With 2 bases removed from V and 0 bases from J, the gap between germline ends came to 10 bases.

This rearrangement joins TRBV27 to TRBJ2-1, with 12 bases identical to TRBD2. The V gene's germline CDR1 is MNHEY and CDR2 SMNVEV (reference sequence). The CDR3 has 18 residues. Trimming removed 8 bases from V and 6 bases from J; junction bases left unmatched: 17. The CDR3 DNA reads TGTGCCAGCTATACTCCGGGACTAGCGGGCCCGGGTGGCAATGAGCAGTTCTTC. It codes for CASYTPGLAGPGGNEQFF.

This chain joins TRBV5-1 and TRBJ2-5, with a possible D match to TRBD2 (7 bases). Germline CDR1 reads SGHRS; CDR2 reads YFSETQ. CDR3 length: 16 residues. V lost 4 bases and J 2 bases, leaving 18 bases between the germline ends. In nucleotides, the CDR3 is TGCGCCAGCAGCCCCGAAGGGGGGGCCAAGCAAGAGACCCAGTACTTC. Encoded protein: CASSPEGGAKQETQYF.

The chain carries TRBV9 and TRBJ1-1; TRBD1 matches at 7 bases. The J segment lost 1 base and the V segment lost 4 bases, leaving 4 bases of the junction unmatched. Germline CDR1 SGDLS, CDR2 YYNGEE. The CDR3 has 14 amino acids. The CDR3 spells CASSQRDRNTEAFF. Here the CDR3 DNA reads TGTGCCAGCAGCCAAAGGGACAGGAACACTGAAGCTTTCTTT.

The rearrangement links TRBV4-2 to TRBJ2-4; unclear D gene. CDR1 and CDR2 (germline): LGHNA, YNFKEQ. V gave up 3 bases and J gave up 7 bases, with 16 bases separating them. CDR3 length: 15 amino acids. The CDR3: CASSQDDGSENIQYF. The CDR3 bases are TGTGCCAGCAGCCAGGACGACGGCTCGGAGAACATTCAGTACTTC.

The V and J genes are TRBV11-1 and TRBJ2-5, with D perhaps assigned TRBD1 or TRBD2 (6 bases each). Germline CDR1 and CDR2: SGHAT and FQDESV (reference sequence). Deletions cut 5 bases from V and 5 bases from J, with 18 bases between. The CDR3 extends over 15 amino acids. In nucleotides, the CDR3 is TGTGCCAGCAGCCCAGGCCGGGGGCGCGGGGAGACCCAGTACTTC. This sequence encodes CASSPGRGRGETQYF. Variable domain in full (rest from reference TRBV11-1 and TRBJ2-5): EAEVAQSPRYKITEKSQAVAFWCDPISGHATLYWYRQILGQGPELLVQFQDESVVDDSQLPKDRFSAERLKGVDSTLKIQPAELGDSAMYLCASSPGRGRGETQYFGPGTRLLVL.

The rearrangement uses TRBV10-3 and TRBJ2-7; 8 nucleotides align to TRBD1. Germline V lookup: CDR1 ENHRY, CDR2 SYGVKD. V was pared by 10 bases and J by 2 bases, with 7 bases of the junction left unmatched. The CDR3 length is 13 residues. CDR3 region: CATSDRVTYEQYF. Here the CDR3 DNA reads TGTGCCACCTCGGACAGGGTGACCTACGAGCAGTACTTC.

J is TRBJ2-7 and V is TRBV5-1, with D possibly matching TRBD1 (5 bases). In germline, CDR1 is SGHRS, CDR2 YFSETQ. V shed 1 base and J shed 6 bases, with 23 bases lying between them. The CDR3 consists of 17 residues. CDR3 loop: CASSLTFWGRQTREQYF. The DNA of the CDR3 is TGCGCCAGCAGCTTGACTTTTTGGGGCAGGCAGACCCGCGAGCAGTACTTC.

V usage is TRBV6-5 and J usage is TRBJ1-4; no firm D call. Looked up from germline, CDR1 is MNHEY and CDR2 is SVGAGI. The CDR3 contains 14 residues. Trimming took 6 bases from V and 4 from J, leaving 12 bases between them. CDR3 nucleotides: TGTGCCAGCAGAGTAGGACGTCTTAATGAAAAACTGTTTTTT. Its protein is CASRVGRLNEKLFF.

This chain links TRBV6-6 with TRBJ1-1; perhaps TRBD1 as D (6 bases). V was cut by 4 bases and J by 5 bases, with 14 bases left in between. CDR3 size: 14 residues. Per the germline V gene, CDR1 is MNHNY and CDR2 is SVGAGI (reference sequence). For the CDR3, the DNA is TGTGCCAGCAGTTCGAGGGGGGATTGGACTGAAGCTTTCTTT. Protein: CASSSRGDWTEAFF.

The rearrangement uses TRBV29-1 and TRBJ2-1; D is possibly TRBD1 or TRBD2 (5 bases each). The germline gives CDR1 SQVTM, CDR2 ANQGSEA. The CDR3 spans 12 residues. The V end was cut by 4 bases, the J end by 7 bases, with 11 bases between. CDR3 DNA: TGCAGCGTTGGAGGGGTTATGAATGAGCAGTTCTTC. Translated: CSVGGVMNEQFF.

The J gene is TRBJ2-1, the V gene TRBV15; 11 bases fit TRBD2. CDR1 is LNHNV and CDR2 is YYDKDF in the germline V gene (reference sequence). CDR3 length equals 16 residues. Germline trimming cut 6 bases from V and 7 bases from J; bases unmatched to any gene: 11. In DNA form, the CDR3 reads TGTGCCACCAGTTTCCGGGCTAGCGGGAGGACTAATGAGCAGTTCTTC. As protein: CATSFRASGRTNEQFF.

The rearrangement links TRBV10-3 to TRBJ2-7; 8 nucleotides agree with TRBD1. V lost 11 bases, J lost 7 bases, and 10 bases stayed unmatched. This CDR3 is built from 12 residues. Germline lookup yields CDR1 ENHRY and CDR2 SYGVKD. The CDR3 spells CAASAGGEEQYF. The CDR3 bases are TGTGCCGCTTCCGCAGGGGGCGAGGAGCAGTACTTC.

V usage is TRBV28 and J usage is TRBJ2-7, with 16 bases fitting TRBD2. The CDR3 is made up of 17 amino acids. The V segment lost 6 bases and the J segment 2 bases; nucleotides outside the gene matches: 7. Germline CDR1 reads MDHEN; CDR2 reads SYDVKM. CDR3 residues: CASSDPGLAGGTYEQYF. CDR3 nucleotide sequence: TGTGCCAGCAGCGATCCGGGACTAGCGGGGGGGACCTACGAGCAGTACTTC.

This chain uses TRBV14 with TRBJ1-4; the D gene is possibly TRBD1 (6 bases). The CDR3 runs to 17 residues. CDR1 is SGHDN and CDR2 is FVKESK in the germline V gene. The V and J ends lost 0 bases and 7 bases respectively, with 18 bases between them. The DNA of the CDR3 is TGTGCCAGCAGCCAAGATCCTGGGGGCGCGGTGGGTGAAAAACTGTTTTTT. This sequence encodes CASSQDPGGAVGEKLFF.

V is TRBV10-3 and J is TRBJ1-5, with D tentatively TRBD1 (5 bases). This CDR3 region has 14 residues. V gave up 10 bases and J gave up 0 bases, with 13 bases separating them. Germline CDR1 ENHRY, CDR2 SYGVKD. The CDR3 sequence: CATSGQGSNQPQHF. The CDR3 nucleotides are TGTGCCACCTCAGGACAAGGTAGCAATCAGCCCCAGCATTTT.

Notes on this clone: Other DNA variants within this sample encode the same CDR3. The chain couples TRBV28 to TRBJ1-4, with D unclear. With 6 bases removed from V and 0 bases from J, the gap between germline ends came to 11 bases. The CDR3 length is 15 residues. Germline values: CDR1 MDHEN, CDR2 SYDVKM. The CDR3 DNA follows: TGTGCCAGCAGCCCTCAAGGAGCAACTAATGAAAAACTGTTTTTT. It is translated as CASSPQGATNEKLFF.

Comments on this clone: Other DNA sequences in this sample translate to the same CDR3. The V and J genes are TRBV2 and TRBJ2-1, with 12 positions matching TRBD2. The CDR3 covers 13 residues. In germline, CDR1 is SNHLY, CDR2 FYNNEI. V dropped 4 bases and J dropped 8; count of bases not matched to a gene: 0. CDR3 sequence: CASSGLAGDEQFF. Here the CDR3 DNA reads TGTGCCAGCAGTGGACTAGCGGGAGATGAGCAGTTCTTC.

This sequence joins TRBV18 and TRBJ2-1; no firm D call. Looked up from germline, CDR1 is KGHSH and CDR2 is LQKENI. The CDR3 runs 13 residues. V lost 3 bases and J 5 bases, leaving 8 bases between the germline ends. The DNA for the CDR3 is TGTGCCAGCTCACCCCCCGTACACAATGAGCAGTTCTTC. This gives the protein CASSPPVHNEQFF. Supplemented by reference TRBV18 and TRBJ2-1, the full variable domain reads NAGVMQNPRHLVRRRGQEARLRCSPMKGHSHVYWYRQLPEEGLKFMVYLQKENIIDESGMPKERFSAEFPKEGPSILRIQQVVRGDSAAYFCASSPPVHNEQFFGPGTRLTVL.

On this clone: This CDR3 is also generated by other DNA sequences in the sample. This chain joins TRBV5-1 and TRBJ1-3; D is unclear. Germline V gene lookup returns CDR1 SGHRS and CDR2 YFSETQ. The CDR3 length is 14 residues. V lost 1 base and J 3 bases, leaving 8 bases between the germline ends. The CDR3 sequence is CASSLTGSGNTIYF. The CDR3 nucleotides read TGCGCCAGCAGCTTGACCGGGAGTGGAAACACCATATATTTT. The complete variable domain, with remaining parts taken from reference TRBV5-1 and TRBJ1-3, reads KAGVTQTPRYLIKTRGQQVTLSCSPISGHRSVSWYQQTPGQGLQFLFEYFSETQRNKGNFPGRFSGRQFSNSRSEMNVSTLELGDSALYLCASSLTGSGNTIYFGEGSWLTVV.

This chain connects TRBV5-1 to TRBJ2-5; maybe TRBD1 (6 bases). Germline CDR1 is SGHRS and CDR2 is YFSETQ. The CDR3 covers 15 residues. The V end lost 0 bases, the J end lost 6 bases, and 15 bases lay between the germline ends. This CDR3 is CASSLDLAGAKTQYF. The CDR3 DNA follows: TGCGCCAGCAGCTTGGATCTCGCAGGGGCGAAGACCCAGTACTTC.

V usage is TRBV11-3 and J usage is TRBJ2-7; D remains unclear. CDR1 and CDR2 from the germline V gene are SGHNT and YENEEA. This CDR3 has 13 amino acids. V was pared by 3 bases and J by 6 bases, with 12 bases between. DNA for the CDR3: TGTGCCAGCAGCTTGGCTCGCATAGGCGAGCAGTACTTC. It translates to CASSLARIGEQYF.

This clone was observed a single time. This CDR3 is CASSMRILAGPPRNEQFF. The CDR3, as DNA: TGTGCCAGTAGTATGAGGATCCTAGCGGGACCCCCCCGGAATGAGCAGTTCTTC. V is TRBV19 and J is TRBJ2-1, with 9 bases aligning to TRBD2. Germline V gives CDR1 LNHDA, CDR2 SQIVND (reference sequence). The CDR3 runs 18 residues. Trimming took 3 bases from V and 7 from J; bases not matched to a gene: 16. Drawing the rest from reference TRBV19 and TRBJ2-1, the complete variable domain is DGGITQSPKYLFRKEGQNVTLSCEQNLNHDAMYWYRQDPGQGLRLIYYSQIVNDFQKGDIAEGYSVSREKKESFPLTVTSAQKNPTAFYLCASSMRILAGPPRNEQFFGPGTRLTVL.

To note about this clone: Different DNA sequences within this sample yield the same CDR3. The chain is built from TRBV28 and TRBJ2-3; TRBD2 is a possible D gene (6 bases). Germline CDR1 is MDHEN and CDR2 is SYDVKM. The CDR3 totals 15 residues. Trimming shortened V by 3 bases and J by 3 bases, and 13 bases separated the two germline ends. CDR3 sequence reads: CASSFSGGRTDTQYF. In DNA form, the CDR3 reads TGTGCCAGCAGTTTCTCCGGGGGAAGGACAGATACGCAGTATTTT.

This rearrangement joins TRBV28 to TRBJ2-7, with D perhaps being TRBD1 or TRBD2 (7 bases each). Trimming cost V 1 base and J 0 bases, with 25 bases left between them. Germline CDR1 and CDR2: MDHEN and SYDVKM. There are 20 residues in the CDR3. The CDR3 nucleotides read TGTGCCAGCAGTTTATCCCGGGACGCCCTCAGGGGGGGAGACTCCTACGAGCAGTACTTC. It translates to CASSLSRDALRGGDSYEQYF. The full variable domain, its missing parts supplied by reference TRBV28 and TRBJ2-7, is DVKVTQSSRYLVKRTGEKVFLECVQDMDHENMFWYRQDPGLGLRLIYFSYDVKMKEKGDIPEGYSVSREKKERFSLILESASTNQTSMYLCASSLSRDALRGGDSYEQYFGPGTRLTVT.

The V gene is TRBV5-1, the J gene TRBJ2-2; D is uncertain. Deletions cut 6 bases from V and 3 bases from J, with 9 bases between. The CDR3 has 13 residues. The germline CDR1 and CDR2 sequences are SGHRS and YFSETQ. DNA for the CDR3: TGCGCCAGCACGGAGCAGTACACCGGGGAGCTGTTTTTT. Its translation: CASTEQYTGELFF.

The V gene is TRBV7-9, the J gene TRBJ2-1, with 12 bases matching TRBD1. Germline assignment: CDR1 SEHNR and CDR2 FQNEAQ (reference sequence). V gave up 5 bases and J gave up 0 bases; unmatched junction bases: 11. The CDR3 contains 19 residues. CDR3 nucleotide sequence: TGTGCCAGCAGCCCCCGACCGGGACAGGGGGCCCTCTCCTACAATGAGCAGTTCTTC. Protein sequence: CASSPRPGQGALSYNEQFF.